This TCR beta chain was identified in a study of blood T cell repertoires in COVID-19. For the study at large: PBMCs, B-cell-depleted T cells, or T cells were the source of the cDNA or gDNA that made up the material.

Germline CDR1 SGHRS, CDR2 YFSETQ. The CDR3 loop spans 15 amino acids. J gave up 6 bases and V 7 bases, and 10 bases lay outside the gene matches. Sequencing used immunoSEQ multiplex PCR; TCRdb keeps in-frame clones, though not all of them. Altogether approximately 30,000 clones are present, more than 75% being singletons, with the ten largest covering 6% to 8%. Source material: peripheral blood. This TCR was recovered from a woman in her fifties or sixties with acute or convalescent COVID-19. The chain uses TRBV5-1 and TRBJ1-1, with 12 bases aligning to TRBD1. The chain's CDR3 is CASVGPGQGASEAFF. CDR3 in DNA: TGCGCCAGCGTAGGACCGGGACAGGGGGCCTCTGAAGCTTTCTTT.